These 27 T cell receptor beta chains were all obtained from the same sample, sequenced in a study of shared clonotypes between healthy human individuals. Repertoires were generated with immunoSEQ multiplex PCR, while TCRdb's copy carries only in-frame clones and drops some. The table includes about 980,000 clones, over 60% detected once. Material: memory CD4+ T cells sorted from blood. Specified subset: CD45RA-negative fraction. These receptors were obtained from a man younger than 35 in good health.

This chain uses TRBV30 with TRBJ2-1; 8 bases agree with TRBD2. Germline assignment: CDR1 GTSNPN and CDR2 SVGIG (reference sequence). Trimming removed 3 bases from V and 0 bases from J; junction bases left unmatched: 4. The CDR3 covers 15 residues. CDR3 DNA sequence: TGTGCCTGGAGGACGGGGACTAGCTCCTACAATGAGCAGTTCTTC. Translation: CAWRTGTSSYNEQFF.

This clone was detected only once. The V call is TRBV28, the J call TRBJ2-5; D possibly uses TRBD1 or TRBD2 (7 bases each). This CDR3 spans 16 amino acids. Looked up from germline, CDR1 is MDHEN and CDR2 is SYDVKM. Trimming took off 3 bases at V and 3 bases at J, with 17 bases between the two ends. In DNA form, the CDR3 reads TGTGCCAGCAGTTTGTGGCAGGGGGGGACAAAAGAGACCCAGTACTTC. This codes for CASSLWQGGTKETQYF.

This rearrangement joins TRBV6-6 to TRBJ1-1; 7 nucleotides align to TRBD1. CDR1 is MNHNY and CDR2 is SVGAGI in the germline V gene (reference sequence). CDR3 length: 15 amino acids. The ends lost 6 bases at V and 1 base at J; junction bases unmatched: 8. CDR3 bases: TGTGCCAGCAGCCCCATGAACAGGGGGAACACTGAAGCTTTCTTT. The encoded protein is CASSPMNRGNTEAFF.

CDR3 sequence: CASSAGGSTDTQYF. CDR3 coding DNA: TGTGCCAGCAGTGCGGGTGGGAGCACAGATACGCAGTATTTT. This chain links TRBV2 with TRBJ2-3; D is uncertain. Germline CDR1 SNHLY, CDR2 FYNNEI. The CDR3 is 14 residues long. Trimming took off 4 bases at V and 0 bases at J, with 8 bases between the two ends.

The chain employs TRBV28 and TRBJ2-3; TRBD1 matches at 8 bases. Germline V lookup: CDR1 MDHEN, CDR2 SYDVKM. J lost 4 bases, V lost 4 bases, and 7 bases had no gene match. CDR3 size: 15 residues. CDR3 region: CASSSTGGRADTQYF. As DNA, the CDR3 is TGTGCCAGCAGTTCAACAGGGGGTAGGGCAGATACGCAGTATTTT.

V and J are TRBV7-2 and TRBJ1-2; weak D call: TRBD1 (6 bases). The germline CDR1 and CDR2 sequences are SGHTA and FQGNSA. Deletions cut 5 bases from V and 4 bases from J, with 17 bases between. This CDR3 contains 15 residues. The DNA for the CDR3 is TGTGCCAGCAGCCCCACCGTGTCGGGGGCCTATGGCTACACCTTC. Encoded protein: CASSPTVSGAYGYTF.

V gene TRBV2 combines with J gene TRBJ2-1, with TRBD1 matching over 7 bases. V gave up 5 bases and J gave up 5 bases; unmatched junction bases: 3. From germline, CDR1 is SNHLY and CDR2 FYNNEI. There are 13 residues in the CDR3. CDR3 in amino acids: CASSSQGDNEQFF. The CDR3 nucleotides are TGTGCCAGCAGTTCCCAGGGGGACAATGAGCAGTTCTTC.

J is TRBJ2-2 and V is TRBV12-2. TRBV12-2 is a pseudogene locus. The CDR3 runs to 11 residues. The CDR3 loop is CASRLDPLLFF. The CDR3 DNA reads TGTGCAAGTCGCTTAGACCCGCTCCTGTTTTTT.

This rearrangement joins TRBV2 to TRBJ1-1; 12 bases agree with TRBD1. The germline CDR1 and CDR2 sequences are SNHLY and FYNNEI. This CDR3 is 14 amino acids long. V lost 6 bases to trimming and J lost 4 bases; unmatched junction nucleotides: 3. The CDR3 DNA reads TGTGCCAGCAGGGGGACAGGGGGCGTCACTGAAGCTTTCTTT. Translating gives CASRGTGGVTEAFF.

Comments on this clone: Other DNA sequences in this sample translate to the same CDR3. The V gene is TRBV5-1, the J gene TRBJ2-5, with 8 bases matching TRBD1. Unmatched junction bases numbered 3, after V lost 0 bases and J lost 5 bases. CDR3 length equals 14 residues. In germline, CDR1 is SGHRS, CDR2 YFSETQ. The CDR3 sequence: CASSLVQGAETQYF. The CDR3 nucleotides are TGCGCCAGCAGCTTGGTTCAGGGGGCGGAGACCCAGTACTTC.

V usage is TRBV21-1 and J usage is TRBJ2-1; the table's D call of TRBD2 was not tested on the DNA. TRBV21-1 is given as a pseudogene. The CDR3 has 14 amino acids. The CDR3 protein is CASSKPYLVHEQFF. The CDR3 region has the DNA TGTGCCAGCAGCAAGCCTTATCTAGTGCATGAGCAGTTCTTC.

Here the CDR3 DNA reads TGTGCCAGCAGCCCCCTTTCGGGGGCGGGTTATGGCTACACCTTC. It codes for CASSPLSGAGYGYTF. The chain has TRBV6-6 and TRBJ1-2; D perhaps matches TRBD1 (6 bases). The V gene's germline CDR1 is MNHNY and CDR2 SVGAGI (reference sequence). V was cut by 6 bases and J by 5 bases, with 19 bases left in between. The CDR3 has 15 residues.

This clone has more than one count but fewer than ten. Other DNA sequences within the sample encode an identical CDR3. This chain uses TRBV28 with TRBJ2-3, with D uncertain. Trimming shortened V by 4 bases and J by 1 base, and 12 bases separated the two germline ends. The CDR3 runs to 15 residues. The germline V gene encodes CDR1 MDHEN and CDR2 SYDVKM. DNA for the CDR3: TGTGCCAGCAGTTCACCGGCAGGCGGCACAGATACGCAGTATTTT. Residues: CASSSPAGGTDTQYF.

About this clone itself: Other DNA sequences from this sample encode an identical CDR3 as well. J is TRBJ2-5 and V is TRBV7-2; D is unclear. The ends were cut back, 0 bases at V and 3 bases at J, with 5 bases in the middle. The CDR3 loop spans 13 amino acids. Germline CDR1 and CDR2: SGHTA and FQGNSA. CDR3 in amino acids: CASSLAKEETQYF. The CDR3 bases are TGTGCCAGCAGCTTAGCGAAGGAAGAGACCCAGTACTTC.

The CDR3 region is CASSLSIATGGNEKLFF. The CDR3, as DNA: TGTGCCAGCAGCTTATCAATCGCGACAGGGGGTAATGAAAAACTGTTTTTT. The chain employs TRBV11-2 and TRBJ1-4, with 9 bases matching TRBD1. J lost 4 bases, V lost 2 bases, and 8 bases had no gene match. The CDR3 has 17 residues. CDR1 SGHAT and CDR2 FQNNGV come from the germline V gene.

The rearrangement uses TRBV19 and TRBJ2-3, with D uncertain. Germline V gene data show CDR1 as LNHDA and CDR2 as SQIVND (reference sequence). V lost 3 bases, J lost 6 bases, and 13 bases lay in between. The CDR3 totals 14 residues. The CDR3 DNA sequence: TGTGCCAGTAGTATGAACCAACTGTGGGATACGCAGTATTTT. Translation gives CASSMNQLWDTQYF.

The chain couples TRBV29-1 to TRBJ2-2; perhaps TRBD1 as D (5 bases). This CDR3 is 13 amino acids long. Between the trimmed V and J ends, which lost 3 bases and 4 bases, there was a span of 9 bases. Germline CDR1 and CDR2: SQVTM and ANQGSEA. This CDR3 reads CSVDQGPTGELFF. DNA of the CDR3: TGCAGCGTTGACCAGGGCCCCACCGGGGAGCTGTTTTTT.

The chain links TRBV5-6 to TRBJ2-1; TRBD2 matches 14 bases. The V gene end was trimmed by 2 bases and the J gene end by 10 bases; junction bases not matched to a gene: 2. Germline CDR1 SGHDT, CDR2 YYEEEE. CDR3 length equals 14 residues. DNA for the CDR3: TGTGCCAGCAGCTTTAGGACTAGCGGGGGGGAGCAGTTCTTC. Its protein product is CASSFRTSGGEQFF.

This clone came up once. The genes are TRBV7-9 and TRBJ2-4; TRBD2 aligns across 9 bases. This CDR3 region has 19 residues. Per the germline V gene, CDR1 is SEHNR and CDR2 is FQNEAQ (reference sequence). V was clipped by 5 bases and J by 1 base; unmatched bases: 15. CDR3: CASSHPREERGAAKNIQYF. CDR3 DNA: TGTGCCAGCAGCCACCCGCGGGAGGAGCGGGGGGCCGCCAAAAACATTCAGTACTTC.

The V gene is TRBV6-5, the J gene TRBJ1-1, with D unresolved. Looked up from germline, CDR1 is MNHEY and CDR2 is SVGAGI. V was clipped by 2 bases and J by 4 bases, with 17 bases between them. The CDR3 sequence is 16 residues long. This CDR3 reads CASSYMVFASTTEAFF. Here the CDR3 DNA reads TGTGCCAGCAGTTACATGGTGTTCGCTAGTACCACTGAAGCTTTCTTT.

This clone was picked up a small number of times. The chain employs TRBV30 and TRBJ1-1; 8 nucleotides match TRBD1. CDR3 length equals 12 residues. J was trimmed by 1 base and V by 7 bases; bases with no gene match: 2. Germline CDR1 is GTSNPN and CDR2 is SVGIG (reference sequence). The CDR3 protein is CASGTGNTEAFF. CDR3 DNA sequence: TGTGCCTCAGGGACAGGGAACACTGAAGCTTTCTTT.

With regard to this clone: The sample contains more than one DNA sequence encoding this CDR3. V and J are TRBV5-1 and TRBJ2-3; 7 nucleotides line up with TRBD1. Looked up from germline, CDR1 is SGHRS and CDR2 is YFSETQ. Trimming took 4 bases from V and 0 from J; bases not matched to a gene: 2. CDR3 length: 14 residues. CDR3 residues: CASSRDSSTDTQYF. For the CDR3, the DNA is TGCGCCAGCAGCAGGGACAGTAGCACAGATACGCAGTATTTT.

The CDR3 reads CASSPTGTETGELFF. The CDR3 nucleotides are TGTGCCAGCAGTCCAACCGGGACGGAAACCGGGGAGCTGTTTTTT. The rearrangement joins TRBV2 to TRBJ2-2, with D perhaps matching TRBD1 or TRBD2 (5 bases each). Looked up from germline, CDR1 is SNHLY and CDR2 is FYNNEI. Trimming removed 5 bases at V and 5 bases at J, with 15 bases between. The CDR3 consists of 15 residues.

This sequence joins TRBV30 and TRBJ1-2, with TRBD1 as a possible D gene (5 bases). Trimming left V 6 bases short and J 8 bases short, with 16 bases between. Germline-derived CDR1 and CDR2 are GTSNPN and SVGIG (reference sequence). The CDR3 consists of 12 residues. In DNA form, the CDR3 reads TGTGCCTGTTATTTTGGGGACGGGGGCTACACCTTC. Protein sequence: CACYFGDGGYTF. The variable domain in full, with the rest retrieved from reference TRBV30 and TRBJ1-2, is SQTIHQWPATLVQPVGSPLSLECTVEGTSNPNLYWYRQAAGRGLQLLFYSVGIGQISSEVPQNLSASRPQDRQFILSSKKLLLSDSGFYLCACYFGDGGYTFGSGTRLTVV.

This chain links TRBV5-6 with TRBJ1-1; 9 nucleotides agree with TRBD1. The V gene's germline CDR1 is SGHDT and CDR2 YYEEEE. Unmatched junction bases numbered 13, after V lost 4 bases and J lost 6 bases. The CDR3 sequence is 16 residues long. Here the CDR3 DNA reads TGTGCCAGCAGCCAGATAATGGGACAGGGTACCCCTGAAGCTTTCTTT. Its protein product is CASSQIMGQGTPEAFF.

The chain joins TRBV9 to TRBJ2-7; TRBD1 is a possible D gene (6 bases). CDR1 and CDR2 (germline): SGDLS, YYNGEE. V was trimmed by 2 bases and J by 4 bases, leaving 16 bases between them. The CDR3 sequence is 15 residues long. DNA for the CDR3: TGTGCCAGCAGCGTGGACAGTAACTTTGGGTACGAGCAGTACTTC. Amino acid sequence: CASSVDSNFGYEQYF.

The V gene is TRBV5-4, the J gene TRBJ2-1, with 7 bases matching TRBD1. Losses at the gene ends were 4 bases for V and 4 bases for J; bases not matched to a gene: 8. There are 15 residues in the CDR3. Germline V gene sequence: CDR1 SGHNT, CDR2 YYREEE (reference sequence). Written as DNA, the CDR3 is TGTGCCAGCAGCAGAGGGGGCCCCGGGTACAATGAGCAGTTCTTC. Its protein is CASSRGGPGYNEQFF.